Listed here are 28 T cell receptor beta chains from one sample, sequenced in a study of blood T cell repertoires in COVID-19. Using immunoSEQ multiplex PCR, the repertoire was profiled, and TCRdb retains in-frame clones only, with some absent. The sample contains roughly 120,000 clones, approximately 82% of which appear only once. The sample taken for sequencing was peripheral blood. Receptor source: a man aged 70 or older with active or convalescent COVID-19.

This clone was seen a few times. This chain links TRBV2 with TRBJ1-2; TRBD1 agrees at 7 bases. The CDR3 loop spans 15 amino acids. V lost 3 bases and J lost 4; bases outside the gene matches: 8. Germline V gene sequence: CDR1 SNHLY, CDR2 FYNNEI. CDR3 in amino acids: CASSEMGRDSYGYTF. CDR3 nucleotide sequence: TGTGCCAGCAGTGAGATGGGCCGGGACAGCTATGGCTACACCTTC.

V usage is TRBV5-1 and J usage is TRBJ2-2; weak D call: TRBD1 (5 bases). The CDR3 is made up of 14 amino acids. The ends were cut back, 4 bases at V and 1 base at J, with 8 bases in the middle. Germline CDR1 and CDR2: SGHRS and YFSETQ. CDR3 loop: CASSIGQNTGELFF. DNA for the CDR3: TGCGCCAGCAGCATCGGACAGAACACCGGGGAGCTGTTTTTT.

The chain combines TRBV11-2 with TRBJ1-4, with unresolved D. Germline-derived CDR1 and CDR2 are SGHAT and FQNNGV. CDR3 size: 16 residues. Trimming cost V 1 base and J 6 bases, with 15 bases left between them. The CDR3 region has the DNA TGTGCCAGCAGCTTAGGATCTGCCCACGCGGATGAAAAACTGTTTTTT. This gives the protein CASSLGSAHADEKLFF.

This clone was recorded only once. This sequence joins TRBV20-1 and TRBJ2-7, with 11 bases lining up with TRBD1. The CDR3 contains 16 residues. Germline values: CDR1 DFQATT, CDR2 SNEGSKA (reference sequence). The trim removed 3 bases at V and 3 bases at J, leaving 10 bases unmatched. The CDR3 reads CSASPPPGTGGYEQYF. The CDR3, as DNA: TGCAGTGCTAGTCCCCCTCCTGGGACAGGGGGCTACGAGCAGTACTTC.

The rearrangement uses TRBV4-1 and TRBJ1-1, with a weak D call TRBD1 (6 bases). CDR1 is MGHRA, CDR2 YSYEKL, per germline. V lost 4 bases to trimming and J lost 1 base, with 10 bases between them. The CDR3 covers 14 residues. As DNA, the CDR3 is TGCGCCAGCAGCCCCGCGGACAGGAACACTGAAGCTTTCTTT. Protein sequence: CASSPADRNTEAFF.

V usage is TRBV7-9 and J usage is TRBJ2-1, with a tentative D call TRBD2 (6 bases). Germline CDR1 reads SEHNR; CDR2 reads FQNEAQ (reference sequence). There are 16 residues in the CDR3. Trimming removed 5 bases at V and 0 bases at J, with 14 bases between. The DNA for the CDR3 is TGTGCCAGCAGCATGGGACTCGTTAGCTCCTACAATGAGCAGTTCTTC. This codes for CASSMGLVSSYNEQFF.

The gene calls are TRBV6-4 and TRBJ1-1; D unresolved. The V gene's germline CDR1 is MRHNA and CDR2 SNTAGT. The CDR3 consists of 15 residues. V was shortened by 8 bases and J by 4 bases, with 20 bases between the two germline ends. CDR3 coding DNA: TGTGCCAGCTACGCTCCAGAGGGAGAGACCACTGAAGCTTTCTTT. Encoded protein: CASYAPEGETTEAFF.

This clone appeared a few times. The rearrangement joins TRBV3-1 (or the pseudogene TRBV3-2) to TRBJ2-1; TRBD1 matches at 7 bases. V trimming: 4 bases; J trimming: 8 bases; junction bases outside the gene matches: 11. This CDR3 contains 15 residues. Germline V gene sequence: CDR1 LGHDT, CDR2 YNNKEL (reference sequence). This chain's CDR3 is CASSPGPTGFDEQFF. The CDR3 bases are TGTGCCAGCAGCCCGGGGCCGACAGGGTTCGATGAGCAGTTCTTC.

This clone was recorded only once. The chain has TRBV6-2 or TRBV6-3 and TRBJ2-2, with 13 bases that match TRBD2. Per the germline V gene, CDR1 is MNHEY and CDR2 is SVGEGT. V shed 6 bases, J shed 6 bases, and the junction held 4 bases outside the gene matches. The CDR3 sequence is 15 residues long. The CDR3 is CASSLGLAGSGELFF. The CDR3 DNA reads as TGTGCCAGCAGCTTGGGACTAGCGGGGTCCGGGGAGCTGTTTTTT.

The genes are TRBV24-1 and TRBJ1-1; the D gene is possibly TRBD1 (5 bases). The CDR3 is 14 residues long. Germline values: CDR1 KGHDR, CDR2 SFDVKD. Trimming stripped 9 bases from V and 8 bases from J, with 21 bases between. CDR3: CATRPGGTNDEAFF. CDR3 nucleotide sequence: TGTGCCACCCGCCCGGGGGGGACGAATGACGAAGCTTTCTTT.

This chain uses TRBV20-1 with TRBJ1-3; D is ambiguous. The V end was cut by 6 bases, the J end by 3 bases, with 6 bases between. Germline loops: CDR1 DFQATT, CDR2 SNEGSKA (reference sequence). The CDR3 runs 11 residues. The chain's CDR3 is CSALDGNTIYF. Here the CDR3 DNA reads TGCAGTGCATTAGATGGAAACACCATATATTTT.

The chain couples TRBV2 to TRBJ2-3; TRBD1 matches 9 bases. With 4 bases clipped from V and 0 bases from J, the junction kept 2 bases outside the gene matches. Looked up from germline, CDR1 is SNHLY and CDR2 is FYNNEI. The CDR3 sequence is 15 residues long. CDR3 residues: CASSGDRASTDTQYF. The CDR3 bases are TGTGCCAGCAGTGGGGACAGGGCCAGCACAGATACGCAGTATTTT. Full variable domain (remainder filled in from reference TRBV2 and TRBJ2-3): EPEVTQTPSHQVTQMGQEVILRCVPISNHLYFYWYRQILGQKVEFLVSFYNNEISEKSEIFDDQFSVERPDGSNFTLKIRSTKLEDSAMYFCASSGDRASTDTQYFGPGTRLTVL.

The rearrangement links TRBV3-1 (or the pseudogene TRBV3-2) to TRBJ2-7; D is unclear. V lost 2 bases and J lost 1, with 3 bases in between. The germline V gene encodes CDR1 LGHDT and CDR2 YNNKEL (reference sequence). The CDR3 contains 12 residues. The CDR3 region has the DNA TGTGCCAGCAGCCAACTGTCCTACGAGCAGTACTTC. It is translated as CASSQLSYEQYF.

This clone was observed a single time. The CDR3: CASSPAGGINEKLFF. CDR3 sequence (DNA): TGCGCCAGCAGCCCGGCGGGGGGTATTAATGAAAAACTGTTTTTT. This chain links TRBV5-1 with TRBJ1-4, with D possibly TRBD1 on 5 matching bases. The V end lost 4 bases, the J end lost 4 bases, and 14 bases lay between the germline ends. This CDR3 region has 15 residues. Germline V gives CDR1 SGHRS, CDR2 YFSETQ. The full variable domain, with the rest looked up from reference TRBV5-1 and TRBJ1-4, is KAGVTQTPRYLIKTRGQQVTLSCSPISGHRSVSWYQQTPGQGLQFLFEYFSETQRNKGNFPGRFSGRQFSNSRSEMNVSTLELGDSALYLCASSPAGGINEKLFFGSGTQLSVL.

This clone is medium-sized in the sample. V and J are TRBV27 and TRBJ2-1, with 11 bases lining up with TRBD2. Germline V gene sequence: CDR1 MNHEY, CDR2 SMNVEV (reference sequence). The CDR3 is 15 amino acids. Trimming cost V 4 bases and J 6 bases; bases outside gene matches: 5. The CDR3 DNA reads as TGTGCCAGCAGTTCGCTAGCGGGAGGTGGCAATGAGCAGTTCTTC. Encoded protein: CASSSLAGGGNEQFF.

The J gene is TRBJ2-3, the V gene TRBV15, with D possibly being TRBD2 (6 bases). From germline, CDR1 is LNHNV and CDR2 YYDKDF (reference sequence). Trimming cost V 5 bases and J 6 bases, with 18 bases left between them. This CDR3 is 15 amino acids long. The CDR3 region has the DNA TGTGCCACCAGCCCGGGACTCCTGGGGTCGGATACGCAGTATTTT. This translates into CATSPGLLGSDTQYF. The variable domain in full, with the rest retrieved from reference TRBV15 and TRBJ2-3, is DAMVIQNPRYQVTQFGKPVTLSCSQTLNHNVMYWYQQKSSQAPKLLFHYYDKDFNNEADTPDNFQSRRPNTSFCFLDIRSPGLGDTAMYLCATSPGLLGSDTQYFGPGTRLTVL.

This clone came up once. V is TRBV19 and J is TRBJ1-1, with 10 bases identical to TRBD1. CDR1 and CDR2 from the germline V gene are LNHDA and SQIVND (reference sequence). The CDR3 covers 15 residues. V was pared by 4 bases and J by 6 bases, with 8 bases of the junction left unmatched. The CDR3 spells CASSTSPDRGAEAFF. The CDR3 nucleotides are TGTGCCAGTAGTACATCTCCGGACAGGGGGGCTGAAGCTTTCTTT.

The chain links TRBV2 to TRBJ1-1, with 8 bases aligning to TRBD1. The CDR3 is made up of 14 amino acids. Germline V gene data show CDR1 as SNHLY and CDR2 as FYNNEI. V gave up 5 bases and J gave up 2 bases; unmatched junction bases: 4. CDR3 protein: CASSNGQGNTEAFF. The CDR3 nucleotides read TGTGCCAGCAGTAACGGACAGGGCAACACTGAAGCTTTCTTT.

The V and J genes are TRBV18 and TRBJ2-6; D assignment may be TRBD1 or TRBD2 (5 bases each). CDR1 is KGHSH and CDR2 is LQKENI in the germline V gene. Trimming took off 4 bases at V and 0 bases at J, with 10 bases between the two ends. The CDR3 is made up of 16 amino acids. CDR3 nucleotides: TGTGCCAGCTCACAACCAGGGAGCTCTGGGGCCAACGTCCTGACTTTC. Translated, it gives CASSQPGSSGANVLTF.

The gene calls are TRBV5-1 and TRBJ2-5; 11 bases are shared with TRBD2. V dropped 0 bases and J dropped 2; count of bases not matched to a gene: 6. This CDR3 has 17 amino acids. In germline, CDR1 is SGHRS, CDR2 YFSETQ. CDR3 amino acids: CASSLGLAGGGQETQYF. The CDR3 DNA reads as TGCGCCAGCAGCTTGGGGCTAGCGGGAGGTGGGCAAGAGACCCAGTACTTC.

This rearrangement joins TRBV12-5 to TRBJ1-1, with D perhaps TRBD1 (5 bases). V was pared by 5 bases and J by 0 bases, with 10 bases between. Germline CDR1 LGHNT, CDR2 FRNRAP. The CDR3 is made up of 14 amino acids. The CDR3 region is CASGLGLLNTEAFF. The CDR3 bases are TGTGCTAGTGGTCTGGGACTATTGAACACTGAAGCTTTCTTT.

The chain couples TRBV6-2 or TRBV6-3 to TRBJ2-1; 12 nucleotides match TRBD2. Germline trimming cut 6 bases from V and 2 bases from J; bases unmatched to any gene: 5. The germline V gene encodes CDR1 MNHEY and CDR2 SVGEGT. The CDR3 sequence is 16 residues long. This chain's CDR3 is CASSLAGGPAYNEQFF. As DNA, the CDR3 is TGTGCCAGCAGCCTAGCGGGAGGGCCCGCCTACAATGAGCAGTTCTTC.

The rearrangement uses TRBV10-3 and TRBJ1-1; D remains unclear. The CDR3 contains 11 residues. Per germline, CDR1 ENHRY and CDR2 SYGVKD. V lost 9 bases to trimming and J lost 0 bases, with 5 bases between them. The DNA for the CDR3 is TGTGCCATTTCCATGAACACTGAAGCTTTCTTT. Its protein is CAISMNTEAFF.

This chain joins TRBV7-2 and TRBJ1-3, with a possible D match to TRBD1 (5 bases). CDR1 SGHTA and CDR2 FQGNSA come from the germline V gene. V was clipped by 5 bases and J by 0 bases, with 14 bases between them. The CDR3 has 16 amino acids. CDR3 bases: TGTGCCAGCAGCCCCGGGGGAGGGAGCTCTGGAAACACCATATATTTT. It yields the protein CASSPGGGSSGNTIYF.

CDR3 loop: CASSMGGSISYNEQFF. The CDR3 nucleotides are TGTGCCAGCAGTATGGGGGGATCGATCTCCTACAATGAGCAGTTCTTC. The chain combines TRBV6-2 or TRBV6-3 with TRBJ2-1; D possibly corresponds to TRBD2 (6 bases). Germline V gene sequence: CDR1 MNHEY, CDR2 SVGEGT. Trimming stripped 5 bases from V and 0 bases from J, with 14 bases between. The CDR3 extends over 16 amino acids.

V and J are TRBV6-1 and TRBJ1-6, with D possibly TRBD1 on 6 matching bases. Germline V gives CDR1 MNHNS, CDR2 SASEGT. This CDR3 comprises 16 residues. V lost 0 bases and J lost 8, with 14 bases in between. The CDR3 region is CASSEALGQTYSPLHF. The CDR3 DNA is TGTGCCAGCAGTGAAGCGCTCGGACAGACCTATTCACCCCTCCACTTT.

The V and J genes are TRBV5-1 and TRBJ2-3; 8 bases align to TRBD2. V was clipped by 4 bases and J by 5 bases; unmatched bases: 6. Germline V CDR1 and CDR2: SGHRS, YFSETQ. The CDR3 extends over 14 amino acids. This CDR3 reads CASSPGGGKDTQYF. The CDR3 DNA follows: TGCGCCAGCAGCCCGGGGGGGGGAAAAGATACGCAGTATTTT.

The chain combines TRBV5-6 with TRBJ1-3; D possibly corresponds to TRBD1 (6 bases). In germline, CDR1 is SGHDT, CDR2 YYEEEE. Trimming shortened V by 4 bases and J by 0 bases, and 14 bases separated the two germline ends. This CDR3 comprises 16 residues. The DNA of the CDR3 is TGTGCCAGCAGCATACAGGGAAAGAGCTCTGGAAACACCATATATTTT. This encodes CASSIQGKSSGNTIYF.